The present TCR beta chain was sequenced within a study of blood T cell repertoires in COVID-19. Assay: immunoSEQ multiplex PCR; the TCRdb copy retains only in-frame clones and omits some. This sample has a few hundred thousand clones, with about 79% found just once. V dropped 1 base and J dropped 5 bases, with 18 bases sitting between them. The CDR3 sequence is 18 residues long. Germline V gene sequence: CDR1 KGHSH, CDR2 LQKENI. The chain employs TRBV18 and TRBJ1-6; D ambiguous. This sequence originates from a woman aged 55-70 years who had recovered from COVID-19. The sequenced sample consisted of PBMCs or T cells enriched from blood (not recorded which). Here the CDR3 DNA reads TGTGCCAGCTCACCACTAAGGTCCCGAGGGTCGGATAATTCACCCCTCCACTTT. Translated, it gives CASSPLRSRGSDNSPLHF. The variable domain in full, completed from reference TRBV18 and TRBJ1-6, reads NAGVMQNPRHLVRRRGQEARLRCSPMKGHSHVYWYRQLPEEGLKFMVYLQKENIIDESGMPKERFSAEFPKEGPSILRIQQVVRGDSAAYFCASSPLRSRGSDNSPLHFGNGTRLTVT.